This T cell receptor beta chain was recovered during a study of regulatory T cells in long-lasting Graves disease. Across the whole study: Patients newly diagnosed with Graves' had been on antithyroid drugs for under 3 months.

Time point indicated: newly diagnosed GD, antithyroid drugs for less than 3 months. Researchers made the TCR library from RNA that was extracted from PBMCs. Staff drew roughly 10 milliliters of peripheral blood into EDTA tubes. V was shortened by 2 bases and J by 6 bases, with 9 bases between the two germline ends. The CDR3 spans 12 residues. Germline CDR1 SGDLS, CDR2 YYNGEE. Building of the TCR beta libraries involved iRepertoire HTBI primers and Arm-PCR of CDR3 regions. TCRdb itself ran the multiplex PCR reads through MiXCR, one entry per CDR3 protein. Of roughly 510,000 distinct CDR3 sequences listed, more than 15% are singletons. The sample also formed part of further work on T cells in Graves' hyperthyroidism and ophthalmopathy.

This chain connects TRBV9 to TRBJ2-7, with no clear D. The sequence was obtained from a man younger than 35 with Graves disease. The specimen was peripheral blood mononuclear cells (PBMCs), collected at new diagnosis, from a patient treated with antithyroid drugs. CDR3 loop: CASSVPPGEQYF. In DNA form, the CDR3 reads TGTGCCAGCAGCGTTCCCCCCGGCGAGCAGTACTTC.